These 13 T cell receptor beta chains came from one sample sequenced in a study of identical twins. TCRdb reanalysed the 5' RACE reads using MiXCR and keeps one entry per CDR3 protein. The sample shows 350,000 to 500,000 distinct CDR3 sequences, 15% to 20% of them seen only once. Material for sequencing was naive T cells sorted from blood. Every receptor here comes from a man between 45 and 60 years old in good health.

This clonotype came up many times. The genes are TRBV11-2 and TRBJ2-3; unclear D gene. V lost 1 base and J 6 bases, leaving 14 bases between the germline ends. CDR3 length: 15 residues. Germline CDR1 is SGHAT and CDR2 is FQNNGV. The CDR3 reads CASSLGPGFSDTQYF. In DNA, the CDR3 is TGTGCCAGCAGCTTAGGGCCCGGTTTCTCTGATACGCAGTATTTT.

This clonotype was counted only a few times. The CDR3: CASSPRGRGRDEQFF. The CDR3 DNA sequence: TGTGCCAGCAGCCCCCGGGGCAGGGGGCGCGATGAGCAGTTCTTC. The V and J genes are TRBV7-2 and TRBJ2-1, with 8 positions matching TRBD1. Germline CDR1 reads SGHTA; CDR2 reads FQGNSA. This CDR3 comprises 15 residues. V shed 5 bases and J 8 bases; nucleotides not matched to a gene: 11.

The CDR3 here is CASSARAGISYEQYF. DNA of the CDR3: TGTGCCAGCAGTGCCCGAGCGGGTATCTCCTACGAGCAGTACTTC. This chain connects TRBV2 to TRBJ2-7; a weak D match, TRBD2 (6 bases). The CDR3 consists of 15 residues. In germline, CDR1 is SNHLY, CDR2 FYNNEI. V lost 4 bases and J 0 bases, leaving 13 bases between the germline ends.

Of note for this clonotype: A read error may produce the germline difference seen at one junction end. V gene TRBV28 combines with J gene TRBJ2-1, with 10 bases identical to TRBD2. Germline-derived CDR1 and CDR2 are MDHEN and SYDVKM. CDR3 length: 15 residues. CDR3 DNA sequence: TGTGCCAGCAGTTTTCCTAGCGGGAGCTACGATGAGCAGTTCTTC. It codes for CASSFPSGSYDEQFF.

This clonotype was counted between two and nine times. The CDR3 DNA follows: TGTGCCAGCAGACGACAGGGGGGCAATTCACCCCTCCACTTT. As protein: CASRRQGGNSPLHF. V gene TRBV12-3 or TRBV12-4 combines with J gene TRBJ1-6, with 9 nucleotides matching TRBD1. The CDR3 consists of 14 residues. V lost 6 bases, J lost 7 bases, and 4 bases stayed unmatched.

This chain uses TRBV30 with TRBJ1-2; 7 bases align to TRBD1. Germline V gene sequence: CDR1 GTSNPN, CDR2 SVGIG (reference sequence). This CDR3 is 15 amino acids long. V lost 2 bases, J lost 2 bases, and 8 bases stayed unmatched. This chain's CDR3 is CAWSTRKTGNYGYTF. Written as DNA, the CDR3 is TGTGCCTGGAGTACCAGAAAGACAGGGAACTATGGCTACACCTTC.

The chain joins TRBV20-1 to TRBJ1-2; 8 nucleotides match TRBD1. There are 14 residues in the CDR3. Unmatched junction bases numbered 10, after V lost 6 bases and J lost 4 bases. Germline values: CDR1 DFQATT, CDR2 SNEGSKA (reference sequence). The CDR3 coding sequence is TGCAGTGCGCAAAACAGGGGGGTAGGCTATGGCTACACCTTC. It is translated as CSAQNRGVGYGYTF.

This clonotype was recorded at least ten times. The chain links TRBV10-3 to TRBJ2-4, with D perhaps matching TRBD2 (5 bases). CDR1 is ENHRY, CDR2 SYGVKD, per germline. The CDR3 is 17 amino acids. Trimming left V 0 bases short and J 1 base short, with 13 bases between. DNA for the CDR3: TGTGCCATCAGTGAGTCAGGGCTAGCTGGGGCCAAAAACATTCAGTACTTC. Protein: CAISESGLAGAKNIQYF.

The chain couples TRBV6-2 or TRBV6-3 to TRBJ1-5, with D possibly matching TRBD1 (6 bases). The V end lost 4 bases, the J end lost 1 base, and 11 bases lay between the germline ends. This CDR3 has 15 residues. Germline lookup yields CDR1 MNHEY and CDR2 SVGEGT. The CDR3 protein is CASSLTGPSNQPQHF. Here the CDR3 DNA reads TGTGCCAGCAGTTTGACAGGTCCGAGCAATCAGCCCCAGCATTTT.

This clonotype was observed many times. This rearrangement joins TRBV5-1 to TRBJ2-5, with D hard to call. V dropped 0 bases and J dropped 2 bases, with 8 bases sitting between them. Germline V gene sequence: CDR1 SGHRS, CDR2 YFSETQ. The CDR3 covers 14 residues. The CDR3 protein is CASSLVGVQETQYF. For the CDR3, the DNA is TGCGCCAGCAGCTTGGTGGGCGTGCAAGAGACCCAGTACTTC.

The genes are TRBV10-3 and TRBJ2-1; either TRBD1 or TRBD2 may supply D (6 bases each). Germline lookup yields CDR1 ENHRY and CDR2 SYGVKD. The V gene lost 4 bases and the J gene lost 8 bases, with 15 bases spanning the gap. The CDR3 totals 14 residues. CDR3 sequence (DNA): TGTGCCATCAGTGTAGTGTGGGGGGCCGATGAGCAGTTCTTC. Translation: CAISVVWGADEQFF.

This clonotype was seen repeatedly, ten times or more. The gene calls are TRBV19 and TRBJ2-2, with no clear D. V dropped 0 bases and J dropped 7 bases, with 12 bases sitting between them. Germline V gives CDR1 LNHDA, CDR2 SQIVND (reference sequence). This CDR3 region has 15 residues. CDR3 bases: TGTGCCAGTAGTATAGATCCGGTATGGCTCGGGGAGCTGTTTTTT. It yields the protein CASSIDPVWLGELFF. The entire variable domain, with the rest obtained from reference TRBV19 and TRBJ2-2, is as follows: DGGITQSPKYLFRKEGQNVTLSCEQNLNHDAMYWYRQDPGQGLRLIYYSQIVNDFQKGDIAEGYSVSREKKESFPLTVTSAQKNPTAFYLCASSIDPVWLGELFFGEGSRLTVL.

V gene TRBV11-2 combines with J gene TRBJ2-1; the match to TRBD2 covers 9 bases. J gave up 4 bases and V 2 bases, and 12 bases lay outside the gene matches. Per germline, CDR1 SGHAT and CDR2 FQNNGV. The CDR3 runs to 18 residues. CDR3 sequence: CASSLSAGVAGAYNEQFF. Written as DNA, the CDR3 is TGTGCCAGCAGCTTATCAGCGGGGGTAGCGGGGGCTTACAATGAGCAGTTCTTC.